A single sample gave rise to the 5 T cell receptor beta chains below, sequenced in a study of control samples from healthy donors and cancer patients. Generated by immunoSEQ multiplex PCR, the TCRdb table keeps only in-frame clones and is missing some. The table lists around 130,000 clones, under 95% of them singletons, with approximately 9% in the top ten. The sample was blood. These receptors originate from a man between 18 and 35 years old in good health.

As regards this clone: The same CDR3 can be traced to other DNA sequences in this sample. The chain employs TRBV3-1 (or the pseudogene TRBV3-2) and TRBJ2-3; 8 bases agree with TRBD1. CDR3 length: 16 amino acids. Germline CDR1 and CDR2: LGHDT and YNNKEL (reference sequence). J gave up 1 base and V 0 bases, and 3 bases lay outside the gene matches. The CDR3, as DNA: TGTGCCAGCAGCCAAGATGGGACAGGACGCACAGATACGCAGTATTTT. It translates to CASSQDGTGRTDTQYF.

The chain combines TRBV7-2 with TRBJ1-3, with D perhaps TRBD1 (5 bases). The CDR3 sequence is 17 residues long. The V gene's germline CDR1 is SGHTA and CDR2 FQGNSA. V was cut by 2 bases and J by 3 bases, with 17 bases left in between. CDR3 in amino acids: CASSLLGGGAIGNTIYF. The CDR3 coding sequence is TGTGCCAGCAGCTTATTGGGGGGAGGGGCTATTGGAAACACCATATATTTT.

The chain recombines TRBV7-9 with TRBJ1-1; D is ambiguous. V lost 5 bases, J lost 4 bases, and 17 bases lay in between. The CDR3 spans 15 residues. Germline V lookup: CDR1 SEHNR, CDR2 FQNEAQ (reference sequence). The CDR3 is CASSLSGGYGTEAFF. CDR3 sequence (DNA): TGTGCCAGCAGCCTCAGTGGCGGGTACGGCACTGAAGCTTTCTTT. Complete variable domain (other parts from reference TRBV7-9 and TRBJ1-1): DTGVSQNPRHKITKRGQNVTFRCDPISEHNRLYWYRQTLGQGPEFLTYFQNEAQLEKSRLLSDRFSAERPKGSFSTLEIQRTEQGDSAMYLCASSLSGGYGTEAFFGQGTRLTVV.

The chain combines TRBV2 with TRBJ1-1, with D tentatively TRBD1 (5 bases). V was cut by 5 bases and J by 4 bases, with 14 bases left in between. This CDR3 is built from 14 residues. The germline V gene has CDR1 SNHLY and CDR2 FYNNEI. The CDR3 region has the DNA TGTGCCAGCAGTAGGGGCAGGGTGGGCACTGAAGCTTTCTTT. Amino acids: CASSRGRVGTEAFF.

The genes are TRBV19 and TRBJ2-7; TRBD1 agrees at 7 bases. Unmatched junction bases numbered 10, after V lost 5 bases and J lost 0 bases. The CDR3 has 16 residues. Germline CDR1 reads LNHDA; CDR2 reads SQIVND (reference sequence). The CDR3 coding sequence is TGTGCCAGTAGTCAATCGAGGACAGGTAACTCCTACGAGCAGTACTTC. Translated: CASSQSRTGNSYEQYF. The variable domain in full, completed from reference TRBV19 and TRBJ2-7, reads DGGITQSPKYLFRKEGQNVTLSCEQNLNHDAMYWYRQDPGQGLRLIYYSQIVNDFQKGDIAEGYSVSREKKESFPLTVTSAQKNPTAFYLCASSQSRTGNSYEQYFGPGTRLTVT.